What follows are 2 T cell receptor beta chains derived from one specimen sequenced in a study of T cell responses to AZD1222 COVID-19 vaccine. Profiling relied on immunoSEQ multiplex PCR, and the TCRdb table lists in-frame clones only, not all of them. The table has around 150,000 clones, around nine tenths seen once. Specimen: peripheral blood, collected 28 days after the second AZD1222 dose. The receptors derive from an adult who received the AZD1222 COVID-19 vaccine.

This chain connects TRBV25-1 to TRBJ2-2, with 10 bases lining up with TRBD2. Trimming at V came to 4 bases and at J to 1 base, leaving 0 bases not matched to a gene. The CDR3 is made up of 15 amino acids. Germline V gives CDR1 MGHDK, CDR2 SYGVNS. CDR3 sequence: CASSGTSGNTGELFF. In DNA form, the CDR3 reads TGTGCCAGCAGTGGGACTAGCGGGAACACCGGGGAGCTGTTTTTT.

The chain joins TRBV29-1 to TRBJ2-1; D uncertain. The CDR3 covers 12 residues. V was pared by 4 bases and J by 7 bases, with 11 bases between. Germline values: CDR1 SQVTM, CDR2 ANQGSEA. The CDR3 is CSVVSIVNEQFF. The CDR3 coding sequence is TGCAGCGTTGTGAGCATCGTGAATGAGCAGTTCTTC.